Listed here are 7 T cell receptor beta chains from one sample, sequenced in a study of type 1 and type 2 diabetes patients. The PCR template was genomic DNA. Amplification of the beta chain CDR3 used 30 forward and 13 reverse multiplex primers. TCRdb analysed the multiplex PCR reads with MiXCR anew, one entry per CDR3 protein. The table records 270,000 or so distinct CDR3 sequences, over 45% of them present only once. Sequenced material: peripheral blood mononuclear cells (PBMCs). The receptor set was obtained from a man in his late teens or twenties with type 2 diabetes.

The V and J genes are TRBV9 and TRBJ1-4, with a possible D match to TRBD1 (6 bases). The CDR3 contains 15 residues. With 2 bases removed from V and 4 bases from J, the gap between germline ends came to 12 bases. Germline loops: CDR1 SGDLS, CDR2 YYNGEE. CDR3 sequence: CASSVRGALNEKLFF. CDR3 DNA: TGTGCCAGCAGCGTCAGGGGTGCCCTTAATGAAAAACTGTTTTTT.

In this sample, this clonotype turned up a few times. The J gene is TRBJ2-1, the V gene TRBV13, with a tentative D call TRBD2 (7 bases). The CDR3 runs to 15 residues. Germline assignment: CDR1 PRHDT and CDR2 FYEKMQ (reference sequence). Deletions cut 2 bases from V and 12 bases from J, with 20 bases between. This chain's CDR3 is CASSLSQGGGNGQFF. The DNA for the CDR3 is TGTGCCAGCAGCTTAAGTCAGGGAGGGGGGAACGGGCAGTTCTTC.

The chain employs TRBV20-1 and TRBJ1-2, with 7 bases identical to TRBD1. V lost 0 bases, J lost 6 bases, and 13 bases stayed unmatched. CDR1 and CDR2 (germline): DFQATT, SNEGSKA (reference sequence). The CDR3 is 16 amino acids. The CDR3 nucleotides are TGCAGTGCTAGAGATCGAGGGTCAGGGGGTAGGAATGGCTACACCTTC. Translated, it gives CSARDRGSGGRNGYTF.

The chain employs TRBV3-1 and TRBJ1-6; tentatively, D is TRBD1 (5 bases). Trimming took 6 bases from V and 7 from J, leaving 10 bases between them. The length of the CDR3 is 13 residues. Germline values: CDR1 LGHDT, CDR2 YNNKEL (reference sequence). The CDR3 sequence: CASRGAGNSPLHF. The CDR3 region has the DNA TGTGCCAGCAGAGGGGCGGGGAATTCACCCCTCCACTTT.

A word on this clonotype: This may be a read error, as it is one base from a much larger clone. The genes are TRBV2 and TRBJ1-6, with 11 bases lining up with TRBD1. Germline CDR1 SNHLY, CDR2 FYNNEI. This CDR3 comprises 17 residues. CDR3 coding DNA: TGTGCCAGCAGTGAAGCGCGGGGACAGGGGGGAGGATCACACCTCCACTTT. It encodes CASSEARGQGGGSHLHF.

As to this clonotype: Being one base from a much bigger clone, this may be a read error. The conserved phenylalanine or tryptophan is not found at the CDR3 terminus, so this likely reflects a read error. The chain is built from TRBV2 and TRBJ1-6; TRBD1 aligns across 7 bases. The CDR3 length is 14 residues. Germline CDR1 is SNHLY and CDR2 is FYNNEI. V was pared by 10 bases and J by 7 bases, with 10 bases of the junction left unmatched. As DNA, the CDR3 is TGTGCCACTGCAACCGGGACAGCCAATTCACCCCTCCACTGT. As protein: CATATGTANSPLHC.

The genes are TRBV20-1 and TRBJ1-5; D is uncertain. Germline V gene lookup returns CDR1 DFQATT and CDR2 SNEGSKA (reference sequence). The V and J ends lost 2 bases and 3 bases respectively, with 14 bases between them. This CDR3 region has 15 residues. As DNA, the CDR3 is TGCAGTGCTAGAAGGCTTGGGAGAGACAATCAGCCCCAGCATTTT. It encodes CSARRLGRDNQPQHF.